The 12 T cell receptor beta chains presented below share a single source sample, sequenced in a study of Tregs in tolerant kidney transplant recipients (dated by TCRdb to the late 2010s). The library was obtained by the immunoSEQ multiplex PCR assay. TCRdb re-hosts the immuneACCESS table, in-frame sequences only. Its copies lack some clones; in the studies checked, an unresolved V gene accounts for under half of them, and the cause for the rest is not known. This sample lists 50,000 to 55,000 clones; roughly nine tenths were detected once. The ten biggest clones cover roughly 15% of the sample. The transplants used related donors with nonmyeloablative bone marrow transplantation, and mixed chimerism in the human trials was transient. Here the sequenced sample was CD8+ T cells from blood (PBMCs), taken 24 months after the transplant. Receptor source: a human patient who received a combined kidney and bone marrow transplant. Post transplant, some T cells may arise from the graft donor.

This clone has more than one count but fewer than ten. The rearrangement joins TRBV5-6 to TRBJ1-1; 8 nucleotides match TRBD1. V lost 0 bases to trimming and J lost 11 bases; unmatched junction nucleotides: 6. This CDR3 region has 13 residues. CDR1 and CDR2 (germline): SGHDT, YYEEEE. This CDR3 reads CASSLEDRVEAFF. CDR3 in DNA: TGTGCCAGCAGCTTGGAGGACAGGGTAGAGGCTTTCTTT.

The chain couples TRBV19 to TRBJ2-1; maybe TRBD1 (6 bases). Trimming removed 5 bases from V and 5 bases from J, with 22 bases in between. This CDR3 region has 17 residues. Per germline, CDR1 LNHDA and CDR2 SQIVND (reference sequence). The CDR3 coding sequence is TGTGCCAGTAGTCTCGGGACACCCCCGTTATTGGACAATGAGCAGTTCTTC. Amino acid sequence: CASSLGTPPLLDNEQFF.

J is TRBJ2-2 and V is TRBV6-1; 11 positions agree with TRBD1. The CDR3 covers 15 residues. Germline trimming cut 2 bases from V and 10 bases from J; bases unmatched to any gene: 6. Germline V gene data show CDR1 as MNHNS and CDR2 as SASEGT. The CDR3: CASSEWGQGGEELFF. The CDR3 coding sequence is TGTGCCAGCAGTGAATGGGGACAGGGGGGAGAGGAGCTGTTTTTT.

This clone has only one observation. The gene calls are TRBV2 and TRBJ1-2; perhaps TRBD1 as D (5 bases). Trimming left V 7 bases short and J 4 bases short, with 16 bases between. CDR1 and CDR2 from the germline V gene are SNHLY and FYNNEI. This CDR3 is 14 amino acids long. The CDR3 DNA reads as TGTGCCAGCACCGCAGACAGCTCCCTCTATGGCTACACCTTC. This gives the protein CASTADSSLYGYTF.

In DNA form, the CDR3 reads TGTGCCAGCAGCTTGGACCCCCAGGGTCCTGAAGCTTTCTTT. It codes for CASSLDPQGPEAFF. The V and J genes are TRBV13 and TRBJ1-1; maybe TRBD1 (5 bases). CDR1 PRHDT and CDR2 FYEKMQ come from the germline V gene (reference sequence). This CDR3 comprises 14 residues. V was cut by 3 bases and J by 6 bases, with 14 bases left in between.

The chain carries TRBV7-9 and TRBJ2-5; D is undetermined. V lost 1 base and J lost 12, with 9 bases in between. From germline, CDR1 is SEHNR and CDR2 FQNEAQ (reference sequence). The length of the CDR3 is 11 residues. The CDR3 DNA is TGTGCCAGCAGCTTAGTGGGTGAGGAGTACTTC. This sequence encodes CASSLVGEEYF. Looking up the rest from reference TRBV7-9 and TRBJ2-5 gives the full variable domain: DTGVSQNPRHKITKRGQNVTFRCDPISEHNRLYWYRQTLGQGPEFLTYFQNEAQLEKSRLLSDRFSAERPKGSFSTLEIQRTEQGDSAMYLCASSLVGEEYFGPGTRLLVL.

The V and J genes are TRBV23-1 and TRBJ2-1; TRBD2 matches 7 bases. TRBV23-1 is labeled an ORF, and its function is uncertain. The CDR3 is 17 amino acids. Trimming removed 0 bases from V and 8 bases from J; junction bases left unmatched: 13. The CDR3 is CASSQSERGDVVDEQFF. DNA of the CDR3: TGCGCCAGCAGTCAATCCGAACGGGGGGATGTGGTGGATGAGCAGTTCTTC.

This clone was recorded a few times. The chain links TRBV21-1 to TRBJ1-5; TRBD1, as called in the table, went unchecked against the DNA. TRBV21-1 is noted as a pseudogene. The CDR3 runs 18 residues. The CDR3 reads CASSKLRNRGIRNQPQHF. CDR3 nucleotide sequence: TGTGCCAGCAGCAAACTGCGTAACAGGGGGATCCGCAATCAGCCCCAGCATTTT.

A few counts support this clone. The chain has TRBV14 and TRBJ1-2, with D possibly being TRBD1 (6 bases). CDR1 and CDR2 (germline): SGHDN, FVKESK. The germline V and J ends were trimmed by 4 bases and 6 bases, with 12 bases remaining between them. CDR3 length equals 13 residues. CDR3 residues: CASSLQGAHGYTF. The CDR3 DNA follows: TGTGCCAGCAGCCTACAGGGAGCTCATGGCTACACCTTC.

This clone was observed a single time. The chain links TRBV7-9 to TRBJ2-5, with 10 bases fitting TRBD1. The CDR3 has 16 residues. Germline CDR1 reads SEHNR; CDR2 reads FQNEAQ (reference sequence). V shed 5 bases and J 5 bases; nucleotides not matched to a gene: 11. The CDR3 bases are TGTGCCAGCAGCACAACCTGGGGACAGGGGAGGGAGACCCAGTACTTC. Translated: CASSTTWGQGRETQYF.

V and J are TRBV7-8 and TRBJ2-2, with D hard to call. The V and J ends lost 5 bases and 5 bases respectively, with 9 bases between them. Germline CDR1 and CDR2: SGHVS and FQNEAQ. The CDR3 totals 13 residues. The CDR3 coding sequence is TGTGCCAGCAGCGTATATAAAACCGGGGAGCTGTTTTTT. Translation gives CASSVYKTGELFF.

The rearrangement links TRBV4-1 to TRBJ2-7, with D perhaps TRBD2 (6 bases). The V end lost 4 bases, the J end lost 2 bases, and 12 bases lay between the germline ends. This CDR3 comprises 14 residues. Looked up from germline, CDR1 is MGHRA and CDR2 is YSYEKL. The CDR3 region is CASSPNWGAYEQYF. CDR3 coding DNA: TGCGCCAGCAGCCCCAATTGGGGGGCCTACGAGCAGTACTTC.